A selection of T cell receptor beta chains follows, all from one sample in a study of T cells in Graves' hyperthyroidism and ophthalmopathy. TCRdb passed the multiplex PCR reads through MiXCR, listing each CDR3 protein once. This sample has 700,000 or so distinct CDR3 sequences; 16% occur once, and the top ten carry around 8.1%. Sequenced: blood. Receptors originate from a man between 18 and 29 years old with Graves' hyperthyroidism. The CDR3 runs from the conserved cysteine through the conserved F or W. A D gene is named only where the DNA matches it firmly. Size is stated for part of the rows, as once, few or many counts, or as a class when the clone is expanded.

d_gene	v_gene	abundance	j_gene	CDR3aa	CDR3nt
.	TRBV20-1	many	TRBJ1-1	CSVKRLGMNTEAFF	TGCAGTGTCAAACGGCTGGGCATGAACACTGAAGCTTTCTTT
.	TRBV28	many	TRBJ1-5	CASSFGRYSNQPQHF	TGTGCCAGCAGTTTTGGACGGTATAGCAATCAGCCCCAGCATTTT
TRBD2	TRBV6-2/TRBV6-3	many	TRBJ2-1	CASSYGGLAGGRIYNEQFF	TGTGCCAGCAGTTACGGGGGACTAGCGGGAGGCAGGATATACAATGAGCAGTTCTTC
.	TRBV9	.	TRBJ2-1	CASSPGGIASYNEQFF	TGTGCCAGCAGCCCCGGTGGGATAGCCTCCTACAATGAGCAGTTCTTC
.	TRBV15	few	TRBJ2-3	CATSRDMGGTDTQYF	TGTGCCACCAGCAGAGATATGGGAGGCACAGATACGCAGTATTTT
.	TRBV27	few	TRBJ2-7	CASSLTYVDEQYF	TGTGCCAGCAGTTTAACCTACGTCGACGAGCAGTACTTC
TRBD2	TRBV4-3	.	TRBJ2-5	CASSPFYGEGGETQYF	TGCGCCAGCAGCCCCTTCTATGGAGAGGGAGGGGAGACCCAGTACTTC
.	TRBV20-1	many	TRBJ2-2	CSAARRDTGELFF	TGCAGTGCTGCCAGGCGGGACACCGGGGAGCTGTTTTTT
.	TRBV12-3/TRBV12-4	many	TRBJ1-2	CASSLLGRGGGYTF	TGTGCCAGCAGTTTATTAGGCAGGGGAGGCGGCTACACCTTC
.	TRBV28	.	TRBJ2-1	CASSALGTYNEQFF	TGTGCCAGCAGTGCCCTCGGGACCTACAATGAGCAGTTCTTC
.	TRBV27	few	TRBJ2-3	CASSFSRLRTDTQYF	TGTGCCAGCAGTTTTTCAAGGTTACGCACAGATACGCAGTATTTT
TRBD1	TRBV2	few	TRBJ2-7	CASSKGTVSSYEQYF	TGTGCCAGCAGTAAAGGGACAGTTAGCTCCTACGAGCAGTACTTC
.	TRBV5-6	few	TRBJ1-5	CASSPAGGGSNQPQHF	TGTGCCAGCAGCCCGGCGGGGGGTGGAAGCAATCAGCCCCAGCATTTT
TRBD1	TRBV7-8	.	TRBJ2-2	CASSFEDRVNTGELFF	TGTGCCAGCAGCTTTGAAGACAGGGTGAACACCGGGGAGCTGTTTTTT
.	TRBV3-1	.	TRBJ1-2	CASSQNPGNYGYTF	TGTGCCAGCAGCCAAAACCCGGGTAACTATGGCTACACCTTC
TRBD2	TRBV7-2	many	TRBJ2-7	CASSLDGTSGVSEQYF	TGTGCCAGCAGCTTAGATGGGACTAGCGGGGTCTCCGAGCAGTACTTC
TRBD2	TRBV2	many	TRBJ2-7	CASSEEASGIVLYEQYF	TGTGCCAGCAGTGAAGAGGCTAGCGGGATTGTCCTTTACGAGCAGTACTTC
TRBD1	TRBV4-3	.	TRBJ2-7	CASSHTGVAYEQYF	TGCGCCAGCAGCCACACAGGGGTAGCCTACGAGCAGTACTTC
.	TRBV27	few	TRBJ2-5	CASGPWGQVQETQYF	TGTGCCAGCGGCCCTTGGGGGCAGGTACAAGAGACCCAGTACTTC
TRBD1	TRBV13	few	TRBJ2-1	CASSQRTGNNEQFF	TGTGCCAGCAGCCAAAGGACAGGGAACAATGAGCAGTTCTTC
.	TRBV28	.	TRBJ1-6	CASSFPRGGSPLHF	TGTGCCAGCAGTTTTCCCAGGGGTGGTTCACCCCTCCACTTT
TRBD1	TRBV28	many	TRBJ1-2	CASSPPGGRGRDGYTF	TGTGCCAGCAGTCCCCCAGGAGGCAGGGGGCGGGATGGCTACACCTTC
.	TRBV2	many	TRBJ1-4	CASSGVTTNEKLFF	TGTGCCAGCAGTGGGGTGACAACTAATGAAAAACTGTTTTTT
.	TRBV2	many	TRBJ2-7	CASTRLSEQYF	TGTGCCAGCACGCGGTTGAGCGAGCAGTACTTC
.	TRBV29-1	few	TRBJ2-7	CSVSMGEREQYF	TGCAGCGTTTCTATGGGGGAGCGGGAGCAGTACTTC
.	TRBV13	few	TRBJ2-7	CASSNINQGHYEQYF	TGTGCCAGCAGCAATATAAATCAGGGCCACTACGAGCAGTACTTC
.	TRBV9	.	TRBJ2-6	CASSVANSGANVLTF	TGTGCCAGCAGCGTAGCCAACTCTGGGGCCAACGTCCTGACTTTC
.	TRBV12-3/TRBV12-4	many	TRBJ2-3	CASSLTQPTDTQYF	TGTGCCAGCAGTTTAACCCAGCCCACAGATACGCAGTATTTT
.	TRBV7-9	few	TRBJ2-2	CASKYEAGELFF	TGTGCCAGCAAGTATGAGGCCGGGGAGCTGTTTTTT
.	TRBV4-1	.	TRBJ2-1	CASSPPGPGQYYNEQFF	TGCGCCAGCAGCCCGCCTGGTCCGGGACAATACTACAATGAGCAGTTCTTC
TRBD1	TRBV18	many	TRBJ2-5	CASSPWDSQETQYF	TGTGCCAGCTCACCATGGGACAGCCAAGAGACCCAGTACTTC
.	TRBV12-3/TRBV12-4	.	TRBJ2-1	CASSSQSGGNEQFF	TGTGCCAGCAGTTCCCAGTCAGGGGGGAATGAGCAGTTCTTC
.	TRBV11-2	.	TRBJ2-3	CASSLLGSSTDTQYF	TGTGCCAGCAGCTTACTGGGGTCTAGCACAGATACGCAGTATTTT